This is a list of T cell receptor beta chains from one sample in a study of T cell responses to AZD1222 COVID-19 vaccine. Data came from immunoSEQ multiplex PCR; TCRdb stores just in-frame clones and leaves some out. The sample holds about 160,000 clones, roughly nine tenths seen once. Source: peripheral blood, taken on day 0 of MenACWY control vaccination. The receptors originated from an adult in good health. Both conserved end residues are part of each CDR3. D genes are given only for firm matches. Part of the rows lack a size; the others show once, few, many or a class for expanded clones.

-	14	-	TRBV5-4	TRBJ2-1	CASSLDSAYNEQFF	TGTGCCAGCAGCTTGGACAGTGCCTACAATGAGCAGTTCTTC
-	12	-	TRBV12-3/TRBV12-4	TRBJ2-1	CASSFGGGEQFF	TGTGCCAGCAGTTTCGGGGGTGGAGAGCAGTTCTTC
-	17	-	TRBV15	TRBJ2-6	CATAQGTDRVGANVLTF	TGTGCCACGGCTCAGGGGACGGACCGGGTCGGGGCCAACGTCCTGACTTTC
once	14	TRBD1	TRBV28	TRBJ1-1	CASSPTGAAGKAFF	TGTGCCAGCAGCCCTACAGGGGCCGCCGGGAAAGCTTTCTTT
few	13	-	TRBV3-1/TRBV3-2	TRBJ1-1	CASRRQRGTEAFF	TGTGCCAGCAGAAGGCAGCGCGGCACTGAAGCTTTCTTT
-	16	TRBD1	TRBV18	TRBJ1-6	CASSPQTRGQGSPLHF	TGTGCCAGCTCACCACAGACCAGGGGACAGGGTTCACCCCTCCACTTT
-	13	-	TRBV7-9	TRBJ2-3	CASSQELTDTQYF	TGTGCCAGCAGCCAGGAGCTCACAGATACGCAGTATTTT
-	14	TRBD1	TRBV7-7	TRBJ2-1	CASSPRTGYREQFF	TGTGCCAGCAGCCCCCGGACAGGGTATCGGGAGCAGTTCTTC
-	14	-	TRBV11-3	TRBJ2-3	CASSPDGSTDTQYF	TGTGCCAGCAGCCCCGACGGGAGCACAGATACGCAGTATTTT
-	16	-	TRBV7-8	TRBJ2-1	CASSSLPGEDYNEQFF	TGTGCCAGCAGCTCCCTACCTGGAGAAGATTACAATGAGCAGTTCTTC
few	13	-	TRBV7-6	TRBJ1-1	CASSPQSITEAFF	TGTGCCAGCAGCCCCCAAAGTATCACTGAAGCTTTCTTT
-	11	-	TRBV2	TRBJ1-2	CASPSIYGYTF	TGTGCCAGCCCCAGCATCTATGGCTACACCTTC
-	15	-	TRBV9	TRBJ1-1	CASSVDPDSNTEAFF	TGTGCCAGCAGCGTAGACCCAGACAGCAACACTGAAGCTTTCTTT
-	14	TRBD1	TRBV27	TRBJ2-7	CASSPLAGGYEQYF	TGTGCCAGCAGTCCCCTGGCAGGGGGTTACGAGCAGTACTTC
-	14	TRBD1	TRBV5-5	TRBJ1-4	CASSRTGIGEKLFF	TGTGCCAGCAGCCGGACAGGGATAGGGGAAAAACTGTTTTTT
-	16	-	TRBV10-2	TRBJ2-7	CASSESVGISSYEQYF	TGCGCCAGCAGTGAGTCTGTAGGAATCTCCTCCTACGAGCAGTACTTC
-	13	-	TRBV13	TRBJ1-2	CASRRILVDGYTF	TGTGCCAGCAGGCGTATTCTGGTGGACGGCTACACCTTC
-	15	TRBD2	TRBV11-2	TRBJ2-1	CASSPRTSGNNEQFF	TGTGCCAGCAGCCCACGGACTAGCGGGAACAATGAGCAGTTCTTC
once	12	-	TRBV27	TRBJ2-7	CASTSAVHEQYF	TGTGCCAGCACCTCTGCGGTCCACGAGCAGTACTTC
-	18	TRBD2	TRBV5-1	TRBJ2-3	CASSLVTLAGVGTDTQYF	TGCGCCAGCAGCTTGGTAACGCTAGCGGGAGTAGGGACAGATACGCAGTATTTT
-	12	-	TRBV29-1	TRBJ1-1	CSVEAQTGVAFF	TGCAGCGTTGAGGCGCAAACAGGAGTAGCTTTCTTT
-	13	-	TRBV28	TRBJ1-2	CASSRKGGLGYTF	TGTGCCAGCAGTCGAAAGGGGGGGCTTGGCTACACCTTC
-	16	TRBD2	TRBV7-2	TRBJ2-2	CASSFGLAGVSGELFF	TGTGCCAGCAGCTTCGGGCTAGCGGGAGTAAGCGGGGAGCTGTTTTTT
once	15	-	TRBV6-5	TRBJ1-2	CASSYSRGSNYGYTF	TGTGCCAGCAGTTACTCGAGAGGGTCTAACTATGGCTACACCTTC
-	17	TRBD1	TRBV28	TRBJ1-1	CASSFLGQGALSTEAFF	TGTGCCAGCAGTTTCCTAGGACAGGGGGCCTTGAGCACTGAAGCTTTCTTT
-	18	-	TRBV7-9	TRBJ1-5	CASSLSAGDLHSNQPQHF	TGTGCCAGCAGCTTAAGTGCAGGGGACTTACATAGCAATCAGCCCCAGCATTTT
-	15	-	TRBV24-1	TRBJ2-3	CATSDPRGIRNTQYF	TGTGCCACCAGTGACCCCCGAGGGATCAGGAATACGCAGTATTTT
once	13	-	TRBV10-2	TRBJ2-2	CASSLGLIGELFF	TGCGCCAGCAGTCTCGGACTAATCGGGGAGCTGTTTTTT
-	13	-	TRBV15	TRBJ2-7	CATSRDQGLEQYF	TGTGCCACCAGCAGAGATCAGGGTCTCGAGCAGTACTTC
-	15	-	TRBV6-5	TRBJ1-5	CASKSGYGSNQPQHF	TGTGCCAGCAAATCCGGGTACGGCAGCAATCAGCCCCAGCATTTT
-	15	-	TRBV10-3	TRBJ1-5	CAISEGGNGNQPQHF	TGTGCCATCAGTGAGGGAGGGAATGGCAATCAGCCCCAGCATTTT
-	15	-	TRBV9	TRBJ1-1	CASSTFDRPNTEAFF	TGTGCCAGCAGCACTTTTGACAGGCCGAACACTGAAGCTTTCTTT
-	16	TRBD2	TRBV10-3	TRBJ2-1	CAISERTSGTYNEQFF	TGTGCCATCAGTGAGAGGACTAGCGGGACCTACAATGAGCAGTTCTTC
-	13	-	TRBV12-3/TRBV12-4	TRBJ2-5	CASSFGGMETQYF	TGTGCCAGCAGTTTTGGGGGAATGGAGACCCAGTACTTC
-	16	-	TRBV2	TRBJ1-5	CASSEDTLYSNQPQHF	TGTGCCAGCAGTGAGGACACCCTTTATAGCAATCAGCCCCAGCATTTT
once	17	TRBD1	TRBV3-1/TRBV3-2	TRBJ2-3	CASSPSGQGALTDTQYF	TGTGCCAGCAGCCCATCGGGACAGGGGGCGTTGACAGATACGCAGTATTTT
-	15	-	TRBV7-2	TRBJ2-7	CASSSLWGAAYEQYF	TGTGCCAGCAGCTCCCTTTGGGGGGCCGCCTACGAGCAGTACTTC
-	15	-	TRBV30	TRBJ1-5	CAWSAAAGGNQPQHF	TGTGCCTGGAGTGCCGCGGCGGGGGGGAATCAGCCCCAGCATTTT
-	15	-	TRBV29-1	TRBJ2-7	CSVVGSAGSSYEQYF	TGCAGCGTAGTAGGGTCGGCAGGGAGCTCCTACGAGCAGTACTTC
few	13	-	TRBV15	TRBJ2-7	CATSRGGSDEQYF	TGTGCCACCAGCAGAGGGGGGAGTGACGAGCAGTACTTC
-	17	-	TRBV27	TRBJ1-4	CASSPTFSRDIYEKLFF	TGTGCCAGCAGTCCTACCTTTTCCCGGGACATATATGAAAAACTGTTTTTT
-	15	TRBD1	TRBV6-6	TRBJ1-5	CASSTPGGSNQPQHF	TGTGCCAGCAGCACCCCAGGGGGGAGCAATCAGCCCCAGCATTTT
-	16	TRBD1	TRBV28	TRBJ1-4	CASIGKAGTVNEKLFF	TGTGCCAGCATAGGGAAGGCAGGGACAGTTAATGAAAAACTGTTTTTT
-	15	-	TRBV5-1	TRBJ1-3	CASSLAGGSGNTIYF	TGCGCCAGCAGCTTGGCCGGGGGCTCTGGAAACACCATATATTTT
-	11	-	TRBV30	TRBJ1-1	CAWSVFTEAFF	TGTGCCTGGAGTGTATTCACTGAAGCTTTCTTT
-	13	-	TRBV28	TRBJ2-7	CASSRGIGYEQYF	TGTGCCAGCAGTAGGGGAATCGGGTACGAGCAGTACTTC
once	15	TRBD1	TRBV9	TRBJ1-1	CASSDRQGAGTEAFF	TGTGCCAGCAGCGACCGACAGGGGGCTGGCACTGAAGCTTTCTTT
-	16	TRBD1	TRBV5-1	TRBJ1-1	CASSAGTGQGNTEAFF	TGCGCCAGCAGCGCCGGGACAGGGCAGGGTAACACTGAAGCTTTCTTT
-	17	-	TRBV28	TRBJ1-3	CASSLARWAGSGNTIYF	TGTGCCAGCAGTTTAGCCCGCTGGGCAGGTTCTGGAAACACCATATATTTT
-	12	TRBD1	TRBV2	TRBJ1-2	CATGGQANGYTF	TGTGCCACAGGGGGCCAGGCCAACGGCTACACCTTC
-	12	-	TRBV7-3	TRBJ1-5	CASSLAFGPQHF	TGTGCCAGCAGCCTGGCATTTGGGCCCCAGCATTTT
-	15	-	TRBV25-1	TRBJ2-5	CASSESRQLEETQYF	TGTGCCAGCAGTGAATCTCGACAGCTGGAAGAGACCCAGTACTTC
-	16	TRBD2	TRBV11-3	TRBJ2-1	CASSSWSGTSGNEQFF	TGTGCCAGCAGCTCCTGGTCCGGGACTAGCGGGAATGAGCAGTTCTTC
-	15	TRBD2	TRBV9	TRBJ2-1	CASSTRLAGVSEQFF	TGTGCCAGCAGCACCAGACTAGCGGGAGTAAGTGAGCAGTTCTTC
few	11	-	TRBV28	TRBJ1-2	CATQAGGGYTF	TGTGCCACCCAGGCCGGGGGCGGCTACACCTTC